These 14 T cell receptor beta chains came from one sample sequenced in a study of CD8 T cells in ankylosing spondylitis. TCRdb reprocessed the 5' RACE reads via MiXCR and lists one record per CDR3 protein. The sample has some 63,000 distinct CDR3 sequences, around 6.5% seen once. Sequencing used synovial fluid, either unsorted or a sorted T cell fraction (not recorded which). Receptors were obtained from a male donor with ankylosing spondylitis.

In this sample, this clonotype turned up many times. The CDR3, as DNA: TGTGCCAGCAGCCCTCAGACGCGTACCTACAATGAGCAGTTCTTC. This sequence encodes CASSPQTRTYNEQFF. The chain is built from TRBV5-4 and TRBJ2-1; D gene unclear. The CDR3 has 15 residues. Trimming removed 4 bases at V and 2 bases at J, with 13 bases between. Germline CDR1 and CDR2: SGHNT and YYREEE (reference sequence).

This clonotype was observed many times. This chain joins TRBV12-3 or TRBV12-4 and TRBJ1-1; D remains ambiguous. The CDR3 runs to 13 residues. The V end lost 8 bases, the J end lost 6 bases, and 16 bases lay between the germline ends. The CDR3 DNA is TGTGCCAGCTCCGACCAGCCGACGGCTGAAGCTTTCTTT. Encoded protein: CASSDQPTAEAFF.

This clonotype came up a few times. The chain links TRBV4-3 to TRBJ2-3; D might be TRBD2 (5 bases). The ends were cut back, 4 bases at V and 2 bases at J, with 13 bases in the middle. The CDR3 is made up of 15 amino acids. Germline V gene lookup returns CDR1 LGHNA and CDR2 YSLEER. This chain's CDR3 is CASSPLRGATDTQYF. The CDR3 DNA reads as TGCGCCAGCAGCCCCCTTCGGGGAGCCACAGATACGCAGTATTTT.

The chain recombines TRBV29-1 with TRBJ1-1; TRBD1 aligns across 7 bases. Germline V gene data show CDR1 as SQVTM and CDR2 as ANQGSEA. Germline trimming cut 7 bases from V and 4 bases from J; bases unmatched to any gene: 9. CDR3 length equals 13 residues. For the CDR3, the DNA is TGCAGCGCCCGGGGAGGGGGCGGCACTGAAGCTTTCTTT. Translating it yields CSARGGGGTEAFF.

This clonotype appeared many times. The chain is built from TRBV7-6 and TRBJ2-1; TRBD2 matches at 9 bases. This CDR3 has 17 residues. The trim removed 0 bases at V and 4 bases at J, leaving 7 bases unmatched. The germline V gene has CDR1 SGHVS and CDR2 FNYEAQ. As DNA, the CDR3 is TGTGCCAGCAGCTTAGCGGTCCCTAGCGGGGATTACAATGAGCAGTTCTTC. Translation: CASSLAVPSGDYNEQFF.

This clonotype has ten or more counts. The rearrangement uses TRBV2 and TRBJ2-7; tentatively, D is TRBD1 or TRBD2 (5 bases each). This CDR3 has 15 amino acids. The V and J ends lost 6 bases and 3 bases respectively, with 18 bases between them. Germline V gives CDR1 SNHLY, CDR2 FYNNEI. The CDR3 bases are TGTGCCAGCAGGATTACAGGAGGCGCTTTCTACGAGCAGTACTTC. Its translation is CASRITGGAFYEQYF.

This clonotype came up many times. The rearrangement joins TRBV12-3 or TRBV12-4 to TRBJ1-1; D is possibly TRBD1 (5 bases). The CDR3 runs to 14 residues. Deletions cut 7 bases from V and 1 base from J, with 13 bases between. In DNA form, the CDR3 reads TGTGCCAGCAAGACAGAGGTACCGAACACTGAAGCTTTCTTT. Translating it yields CASKTEVPNTEAFF.

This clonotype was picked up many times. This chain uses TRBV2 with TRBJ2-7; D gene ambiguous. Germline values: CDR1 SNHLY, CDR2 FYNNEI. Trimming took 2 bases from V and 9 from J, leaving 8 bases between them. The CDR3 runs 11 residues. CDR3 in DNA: TGTGCCAGCAGTGAAAGGGCACGGCAGTACTTC. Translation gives CASSERARQYF.

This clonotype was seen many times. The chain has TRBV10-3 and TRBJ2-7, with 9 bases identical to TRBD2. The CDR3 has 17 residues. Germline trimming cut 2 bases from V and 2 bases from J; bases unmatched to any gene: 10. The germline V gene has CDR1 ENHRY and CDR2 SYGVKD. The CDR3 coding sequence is TGTGCCATCAGTGAGCCCGGCACTAGCGGGTTTGCCTACGAGCAGTACTTC. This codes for CAISEPGTSGFAYEQYF.

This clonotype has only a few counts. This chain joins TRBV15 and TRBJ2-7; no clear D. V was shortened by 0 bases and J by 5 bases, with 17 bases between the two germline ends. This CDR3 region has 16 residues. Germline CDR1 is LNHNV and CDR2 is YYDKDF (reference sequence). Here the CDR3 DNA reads TGTGCCACCAGCAGAGATGAAACGGTCCTGCCTAACGAGCAGTACTTC. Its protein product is CATSRDETVLPNEQYF.

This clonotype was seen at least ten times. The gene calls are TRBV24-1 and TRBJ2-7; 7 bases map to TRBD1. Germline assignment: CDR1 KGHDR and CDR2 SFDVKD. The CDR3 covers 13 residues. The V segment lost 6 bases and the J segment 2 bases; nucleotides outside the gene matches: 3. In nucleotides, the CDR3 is TGTGCCACCAGTACGGACAGGCCCTACGAGCAGTACTTC. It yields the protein CATSTDRPYEQYF.

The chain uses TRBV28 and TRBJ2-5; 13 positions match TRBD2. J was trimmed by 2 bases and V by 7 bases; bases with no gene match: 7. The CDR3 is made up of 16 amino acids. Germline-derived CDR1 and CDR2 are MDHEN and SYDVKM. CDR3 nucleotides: TGTGCCAGCACTTCAGGGACTAGCGGGATACAAGAGACCCAGTACTTC. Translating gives CASTSGTSGIQETQYF. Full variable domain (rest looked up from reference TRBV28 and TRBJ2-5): DVKVTQSSRYLVKRTGEKVFLECVQDMDHENMFWYRQDPGLGLRLIYFSYDVKMKEKGDIPEGYSVSREKKERFSLILESASTNQTSMYLCASTSGTSGIQETQYFGPGTRLLVL.

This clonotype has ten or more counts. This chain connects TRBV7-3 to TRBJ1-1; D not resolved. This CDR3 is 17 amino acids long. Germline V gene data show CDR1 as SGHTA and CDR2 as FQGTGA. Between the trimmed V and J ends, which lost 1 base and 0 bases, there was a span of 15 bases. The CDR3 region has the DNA TGTGCCAGCAGCTTAAGGGGTCGTGGTGGGGTGAACACTGAAGCTTTCTTT. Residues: CASSLRGRGGVNTEAFF.

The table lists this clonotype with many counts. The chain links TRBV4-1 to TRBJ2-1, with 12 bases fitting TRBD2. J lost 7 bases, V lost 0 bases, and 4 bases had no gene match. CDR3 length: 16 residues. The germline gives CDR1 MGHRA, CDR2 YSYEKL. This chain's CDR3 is CASSQERLAGANEQFF. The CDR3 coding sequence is TGCGCCAGCAGCCAAGAGAGACTAGCGGGAGCGAATGAGCAGTTCTTC.